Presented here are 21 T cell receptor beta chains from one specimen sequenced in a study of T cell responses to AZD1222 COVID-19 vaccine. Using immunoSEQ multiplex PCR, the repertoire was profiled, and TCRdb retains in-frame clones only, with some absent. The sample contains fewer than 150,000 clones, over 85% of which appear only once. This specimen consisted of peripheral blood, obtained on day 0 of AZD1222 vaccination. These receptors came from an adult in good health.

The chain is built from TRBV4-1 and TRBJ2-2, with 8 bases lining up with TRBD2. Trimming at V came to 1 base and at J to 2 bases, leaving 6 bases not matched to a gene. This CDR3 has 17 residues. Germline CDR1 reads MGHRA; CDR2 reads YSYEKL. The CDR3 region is CASSQVYSGINTGELFF. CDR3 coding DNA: TGCGCCAGCAGCCAAGTTTATAGCGGGATCAACACCGGGGAGCTGTTTTTT.

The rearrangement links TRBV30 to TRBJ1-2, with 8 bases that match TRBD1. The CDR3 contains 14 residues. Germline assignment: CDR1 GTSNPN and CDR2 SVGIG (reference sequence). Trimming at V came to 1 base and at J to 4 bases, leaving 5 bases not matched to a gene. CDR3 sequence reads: CAWSGMTGVYGYTF. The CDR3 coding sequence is TGTGCCTGGAGTGGCATGACAGGGGTCTATGGCTACACCTTC. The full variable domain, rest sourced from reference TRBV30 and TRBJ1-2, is SQTIHQWPATLVQPVGSPLSLECTVEGTSNPNLYWYRQAAGRGLQLLFYSVGIGQISSEVPQNLSASRPQDRQFILSSKKLLLSDSGFYLCAWSGMTGVYGYTFGSGTRLTVV.

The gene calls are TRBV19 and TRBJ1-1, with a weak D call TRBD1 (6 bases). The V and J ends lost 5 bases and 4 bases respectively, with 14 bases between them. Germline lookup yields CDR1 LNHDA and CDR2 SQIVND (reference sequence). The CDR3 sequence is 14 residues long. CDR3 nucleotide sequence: TGTGCCAGTAGTGACAGGTTTGGGGGCACTGAAGCTTTCTTT. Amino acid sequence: CASSDRFGGTEAFF.

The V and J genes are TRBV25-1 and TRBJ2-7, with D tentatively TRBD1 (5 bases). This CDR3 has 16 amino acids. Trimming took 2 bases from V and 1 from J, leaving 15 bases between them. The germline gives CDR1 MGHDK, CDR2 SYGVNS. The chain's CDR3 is CASSERVAGNSYEQYF. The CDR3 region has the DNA TGTGCCAGCAGTGAAAGGGTGGCAGGGAATTCCTACGAGCAGTACTTC.

The CDR3 protein is CASSRLGGGVRELFF. In DNA form, the CDR3 reads TGTGCCAGTAGCCGCCTCGGGGGGGGTGTACGGGAGCTGTTTTTT. This chain uses TRBV19 with TRBJ2-2; 8 bases align to TRBD2. The junction had 12 bases not matched to a gene; V was cut back by 6 bases and J by 9 bases. Germline V gives CDR1 LNHDA, CDR2 SQIVND (reference sequence). The CDR3 extends over 15 amino acids.

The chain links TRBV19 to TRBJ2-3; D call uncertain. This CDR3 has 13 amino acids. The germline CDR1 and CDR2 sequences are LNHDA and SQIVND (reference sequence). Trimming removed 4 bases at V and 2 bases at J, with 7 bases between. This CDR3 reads CASSNQPTDTQYF. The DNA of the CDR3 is TGTGCCAGTAGTAACCAACCCACAGATACGCAGTATTTT.

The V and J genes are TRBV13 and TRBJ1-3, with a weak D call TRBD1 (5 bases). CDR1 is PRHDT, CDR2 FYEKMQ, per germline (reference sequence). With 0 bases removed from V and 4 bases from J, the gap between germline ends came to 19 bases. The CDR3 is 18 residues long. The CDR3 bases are TGTGCCAGCAGCTTAGGCCGGGGACTGACCTTGAAAGGAAACACCATATATTTT. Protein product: CASSLGRGLTLKGNTIYF.

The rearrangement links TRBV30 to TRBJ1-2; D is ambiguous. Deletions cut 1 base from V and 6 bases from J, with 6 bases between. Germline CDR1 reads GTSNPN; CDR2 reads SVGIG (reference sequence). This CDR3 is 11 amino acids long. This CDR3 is CAWSAYNGYTF. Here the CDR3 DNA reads TGTGCCTGGAGTGCCTATAATGGCTACACCTTC.

CDR3 in DNA: TGTGCCAGCAGGGTCACAGGGGCAACTAATGAAAAACTGTTTTTT. It encodes CASRVTGATNEKLFF. The chain combines TRBV2 with TRBJ1-4; TRBD1 agrees at 7 bases. This CDR3 has 15 residues. The germline gives CDR1 SNHLY, CDR2 FYNNEI. V dropped 6 bases and J dropped 0; count of bases not matched to a gene: 4.

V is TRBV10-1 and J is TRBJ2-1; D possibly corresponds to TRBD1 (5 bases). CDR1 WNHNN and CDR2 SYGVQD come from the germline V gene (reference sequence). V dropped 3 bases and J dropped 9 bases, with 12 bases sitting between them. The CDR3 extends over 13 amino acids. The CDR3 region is CASSDLPQGEQFF. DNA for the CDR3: TGCGCCAGCAGTGACCTACCCCAGGGTGAGCAGTTCTTC.

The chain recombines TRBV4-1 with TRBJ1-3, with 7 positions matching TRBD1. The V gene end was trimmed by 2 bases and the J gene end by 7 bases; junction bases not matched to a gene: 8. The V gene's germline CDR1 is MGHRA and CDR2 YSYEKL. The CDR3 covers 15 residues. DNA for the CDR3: TGCGCCAGCAGCCAACCCGCAGGGGGAGGGAACACCATATATTTT. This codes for CASSQPAGGGNTIYF.

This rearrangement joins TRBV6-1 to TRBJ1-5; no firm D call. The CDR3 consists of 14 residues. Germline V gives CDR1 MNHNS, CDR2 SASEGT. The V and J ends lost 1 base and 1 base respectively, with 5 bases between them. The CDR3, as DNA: TGTGCCAGCAGTGAAGGGACGAGCAATCAGCCCCAGCATTTT. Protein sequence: CASSEGTSNQPQHF.

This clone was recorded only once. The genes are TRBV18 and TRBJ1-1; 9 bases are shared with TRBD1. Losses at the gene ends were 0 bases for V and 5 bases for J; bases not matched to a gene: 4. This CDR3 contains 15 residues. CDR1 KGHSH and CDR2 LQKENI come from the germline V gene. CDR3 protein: CASSPPGQGGTEAFF. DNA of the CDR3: TGTGCCAGCTCACCACCGGGACAGGGAGGAACTGAAGCTTTCTTT.

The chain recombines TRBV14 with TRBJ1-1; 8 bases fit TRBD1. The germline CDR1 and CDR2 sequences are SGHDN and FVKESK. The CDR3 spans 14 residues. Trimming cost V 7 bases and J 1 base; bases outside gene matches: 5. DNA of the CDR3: TGTGCCAGCACCAACAGGGGGGAGAACACTGAAGCTTTCTTT. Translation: CASTNRGENTEAFF.

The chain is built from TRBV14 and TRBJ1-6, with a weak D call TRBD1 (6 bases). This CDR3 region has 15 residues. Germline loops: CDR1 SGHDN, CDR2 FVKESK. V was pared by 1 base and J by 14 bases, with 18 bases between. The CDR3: CASSQAGTSGLSLHF. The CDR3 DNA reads TGTGCCAGCAGCCAAGCCGGGACATCCGGTCTGTCCCTCCACTTT.

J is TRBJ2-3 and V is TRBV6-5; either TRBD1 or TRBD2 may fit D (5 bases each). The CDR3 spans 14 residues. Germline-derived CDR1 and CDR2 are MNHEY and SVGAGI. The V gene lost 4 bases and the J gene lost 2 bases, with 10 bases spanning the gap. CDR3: CASSWDGSTDTQYF. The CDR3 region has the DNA TGTGCCAGCAGTTGGGACGGATCCACAGATACGCAGTATTTT.

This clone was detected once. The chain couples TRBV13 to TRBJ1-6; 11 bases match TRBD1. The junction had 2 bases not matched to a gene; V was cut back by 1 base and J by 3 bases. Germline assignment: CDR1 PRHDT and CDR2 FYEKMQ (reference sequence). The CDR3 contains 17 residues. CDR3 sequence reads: CASSLVGTGGYNSPLHF. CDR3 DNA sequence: TGTGCCAGCAGCTTAGTGGGGACAGGGGGCTATAATTCACCCCTCCACTTT.

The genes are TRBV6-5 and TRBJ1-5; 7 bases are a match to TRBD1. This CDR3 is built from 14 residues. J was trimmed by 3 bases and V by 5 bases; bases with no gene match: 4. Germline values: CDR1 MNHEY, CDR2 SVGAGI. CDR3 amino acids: CASSRRGLNQPQHF. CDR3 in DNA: TGTGCCAGCAGTAGAAGGGGGCTCAATCAGCCCCAGCATTTT.

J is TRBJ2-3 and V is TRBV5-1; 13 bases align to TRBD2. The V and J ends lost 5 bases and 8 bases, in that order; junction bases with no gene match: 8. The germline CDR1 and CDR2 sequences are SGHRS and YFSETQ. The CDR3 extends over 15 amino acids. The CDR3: CASSTGTSGTGTQYF. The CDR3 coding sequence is TGCGCCAGCAGTACCGGGACTAGCGGGACCGGTACGCAGTATTTT.

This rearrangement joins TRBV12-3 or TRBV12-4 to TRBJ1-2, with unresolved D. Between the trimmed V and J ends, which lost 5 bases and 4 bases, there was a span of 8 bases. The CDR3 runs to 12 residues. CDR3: CASSPGSYGYTF. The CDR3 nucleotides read TGTGCCAGCAGTCCCGGGTCCTATGGCTACACCTTC.

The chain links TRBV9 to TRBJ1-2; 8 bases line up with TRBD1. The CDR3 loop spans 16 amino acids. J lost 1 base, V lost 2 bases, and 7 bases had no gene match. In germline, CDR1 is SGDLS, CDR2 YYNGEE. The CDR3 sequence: CASSVGVGQVNYGYTF. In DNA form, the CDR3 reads TGTGCCAGCAGCGTTGGGGTGGGACAGGTTAACTATGGCTACACCTTC.